The T cell receptor beta chain described here comes from a study of T cell repertoires in cytomegalovirus infection. Study background: CMV epitopes in the study were HLA-C-restricted (recently identified) and HLA-B-restricted (well studied). Both a matching HLA type and CMV infection were indicated by public TCR beta signatures. The study's findings and limits: Ex vivo, HLA-C-restricted CMV-specific TCR beta clonotypes prevailed over the rest of the response. Using cumulative public TCR beta family frequency, the authors identified those who carried CMV together with the relevant HLA.

The V end was cut by 3 bases, the J end by 6 bases, with 14 bases between. The germline V gene has CDR1 SGHVS and CDR2 FNYEAQ. The CDR3 runs to 15 residues. Details on this clonotype: The antigen is not known.

MiXCR, run by TCRdb on the reads, gives a single entry per CDR3 protein. The table shows tens of thousands of distinct CDR3 sequences, with approximately 22% occurring only once. The origin of this receptor is a human donor in good health (CMV status not recorded). Some clones in this sample may be carry-over from other donors' samples. The input for sequencing was CD8+ T cells from cultured PBMCs, taken from culture after CMV antigen stimulation. This chain uses TRBV7-6 with TRBJ2-2; perhaps TRBD1 as D (7 bases). The CDR3 spells CASSFGQGGSGELFF. CDR3 nucleotide sequence: TGTGCCAGCAGCTTTGGTCAGGGGGGTTCCGGGGAGCTGTTTTTT.